A single sample gave rise to the 28 T cell receptor beta chains below, sequenced in a study of OX40 agonist ivuxolimab in advanced cancers. The protocol was immunoSEQ multiplex PCR, while the TCRdb copy is restricted to in-frame clones and leaves out a portion. The sample holds tens of thousands of clones, around nine tenths seen once. The sample was CD4+ or CD8+ T cells sorted from blood, taken in a trial of the OX40 agonist ivuxolimab. Receptors originate from an adult with an advanced solid tumor such as melanoma, head and neck, liver or kidney cancer.

This chain links TRBV4-2 with TRBJ2-2; no firm D call. CDR1 and CDR2 (germline): LGHNA, YNFKEQ. The CDR3 runs to 15 residues. The V gene lost 0 bases and the J gene lost 3 bases, with 8 bases spanning the gap. CDR3 residues: CASSQDRGDTGELFF. In nucleotides, the CDR3 is TGTGCCAGCAGCCAAGATCGTGGGGACACCGGGGAGCTGTTTTTT.

The chain joins TRBV6-1 to TRBJ1-5; D is ambiguous. Germline CDR1 and CDR2: MNHNS and SASEGT. The V gene lost 3 bases and the J gene lost 0 bases, with 9 bases spanning the gap. The CDR3 loop spans 15 amino acids. The CDR3 sequence is CASSDEGYSNQPQHF. The CDR3 bases are TGTGCCAGCAGTGACGAGGGATATAGCAATCAGCCCCAGCATTTT.

The CDR3 spells CASSPNTQGPSGNTIYF. The CDR3, as DNA: TGTGCCAGCTCACCCAACACCCAGGGGCCCTCTGGAAACACCATATATTTT. V and J are TRBV18 and TRBJ1-3, with D possibly TRBD1 on 6 matching bases. CDR1 KGHSH and CDR2 LQKENI come from the germline V gene. V was clipped by 3 bases and J by 0 bases, with 15 bases between them. The CDR3 runs 17 residues.

The chain joins TRBV28 to TRBJ1-1; weak D call: TRBD1 (5 bases). CDR1 and CDR2 (germline): MDHEN, SYDVKM. Between the trimmed V and J ends, which lost 3 bases and 5 bases, there was a span of 13 bases. The CDR3 length is 14 residues. The chain's CDR3 is CASSLKGRWTEAFF. The CDR3 region has the DNA TGTGCCAGCAGTTTGAAGGGGCGGTGGACTGAAGCTTTCTTT.

V is TRBV5-6 and J is TRBJ2-3; tentative D call: TRBD1 (5 bases). The CDR3 has 15 residues. Trimming removed 1 base from V and 6 bases from J, with 15 bases in between. Germline assignment: CDR1 SGHDT and CDR2 YYEEEE. CDR3 DNA: TGTGCCAGCAGCTTGCTAAGTCGGCACAGGGATACGCAGTATTTT. It is translated as CASSLLSRHRDTQYF.

The rearrangement joins TRBV5-6 to TRBJ2-5; D is perhaps TRBD1 (6 bases). Looked up from germline, CDR1 is SGHDT and CDR2 is YYEEEE. The V end was cut by 0 bases, the J end by 4 bases, with 25 bases between. There are 19 residues in the CDR3. The CDR3 DNA reads TGTGCCAGCAGCTTGGGGGAGACAGGCAGGGACCCAAGTTCAGAGACCCAGTACTTC. This translates into CASSLGETGRDPSSETQYF.

This chain links TRBV7-2 with TRBJ2-3; D gene uncertain. The germline V and J ends were trimmed by 6 bases and 2 bases, with 3 bases remaining between them. CDR3 length: 11 residues. From germline, CDR1 is SGHTA and CDR2 FQGNSA. CDR3 nucleotides: TGTGCCAGCAGGTCCACAGATACGCAGTATTTT. Amino acids: CASRSTDTQYF. The entire variable domain, with the rest obtained from reference TRBV7-2 and TRBJ2-3, is as follows: GAGVSQSPSNKVTEKGKDVELRCDPISGHTALYWYRQSLGQGLEFLIYFQGNSAPDKSGLPSDRFSAERTGGSVSTLTIQRTQQEDSAVYLCASRSTDTQYFGPGTRLTVL.

The V and J genes are TRBV29-1 and TRBJ1-1, with D possibly being TRBD1 (5 bases). The germline gives CDR1 SQVTM, CDR2 ANQGSEA. The CDR3 totals 14 residues. V lost 6 bases to trimming and J lost 1 base, with 15 bases between them. As DNA, the CDR3 is TGCAGCGTGGCTACCGGGACGGGGAACACTGAAGCTTTCTTT. Amino acid sequence: CSVATGTGNTEAFF.

J is TRBJ2-1 and V is TRBV30, with a weak D call TRBD2 (6 bases). There are 14 residues in the CDR3. Trimming cost V 3 bases and J 1 base, with 10 bases left between them. From germline, CDR1 is GTSNPN and CDR2 SVGIG (reference sequence). The CDR3 DNA reads TGTGCCTGGAGCAACGGGGGTTCCTACAATGAGCAGTTCTTC. As protein: CAWSNGGSYNEQFF.

This sequence joins TRBV18 and TRBJ2-7; TRBD1 matches at 11 bases. This CDR3 has 14 amino acids. V lost 5 bases, J lost 6 bases, and 6 bases stayed unmatched. CDR1 KGHSH and CDR2 LQKENI come from the germline V gene. The CDR3 nucleotides are TGTGCCAGCTCAATACCGGGACAGGGGGGCGAGCAGTACTTC. Translated: CASSIPGQGGEQYF.

This clone appeared a single time. The chain couples TRBV28 to TRBJ1-2; 9 bases agree with TRBD1. The CDR3 is 13 residues long. Unmatched junction bases numbered 5, after V lost 8 bases and J lost 4 bases. Germline V gene data show CDR1 as MDHEN and CDR2 as SYDVKM. The DNA for the CDR3 is TGTGCCAGCGGGACAGGGCCGTCCTATGGCTACACCTTC. Translating it yields CASGTGPSYGYTF.

V usage is TRBV19 and J usage is TRBJ2-7; D call uncertain. The CDR3 covers 16 residues. CDR1 and CDR2 (germline): LNHDA, SQIVND (reference sequence). V lost 4 bases and J 0 bases, leaving 16 bases between the germline ends. CDR3 in amino acids: CASSSLTRTSSYEQYF. Here the CDR3 DNA reads TGTGCCAGTAGTAGCTTGACACGCACCAGCTCCTACGAGCAGTACTTC.

The CDR3 bases are TGTGCCACCTCGAAGAGCAATCAGCCCCAGCATTTT. It specifies CATSKSNQPQHF. This chain uses TRBV15 with TRBJ1-5; D is ambiguous. The CDR3 sequence is 12 residues long. Trimming removed 8 bases from V and 1 base from J, with 6 bases in between. From germline, CDR1 is LNHNV and CDR2 YYDKDF (reference sequence). The variable domain in full, completed from reference TRBV15 and TRBJ1-5, reads DAMVIQNPRYQVTQFGKPVTLSCSQTLNHNVMYWYQQKSSQAPKLLFHYYDKDFNNEADTPDNFQSRRPNTSFCFLDIRSPGLGDTAMYLCATSKSNQPQHFGDGTRLSIL.

The chain employs TRBV7-8 and TRBJ2-7; D is ambiguous. Germline V gives CDR1 SGHVS, CDR2 FQNEAQ. The length of the CDR3 is 13 residues. The germline V and J ends were trimmed by 2 bases and 3 bases, with 8 bases remaining between them. In DNA, the CDR3 is TGTGCCAGCAGCTTAATCCGAGACTACGAGCAGTACTTC. Translated: CASSLIRDYEQYF. The entire variable domain, with the rest obtained from reference TRBV7-8 and TRBJ2-7, is as follows: GAGVSQSPRYKVAKRGQDVALRCDPISGHVSLFWYQQALGQGPEFLTYFQNEAQLDKSGLPSDRFFAERPEGSVSTLKIQRTQQEDSAVYLCASSLIRDYEQYFGPGTRLTVT.

The chain carries TRBV7-3 and TRBJ1-1; TRBD1 matches at 11 bases. V gave up 4 bases and J gave up 0 bases; unmatched junction bases: 16. CDR3 length: 20 amino acids. CDR1 is SGHTA and CDR2 is FQGTGA in the germline V gene. The CDR3 loop is CASSSGQGASFDRLNTEAFF. The CDR3 nucleotides read TGTGCCAGCAGCTCCGGACAGGGGGCGAGTTTTGATAGGTTGAACACTGAAGCTTTCTTT.

The V call is TRBV5-6, the J call TRBJ2-3; D possibly corresponds to TRBD1 (6 bases). CDR1 is SGHDT, CDR2 YYEEEE, per germline. V gave up 0 bases and J gave up 2 bases, with 16 bases separating them. The CDR3 totals 17 residues. CDR3 bases: TGTGCCAGCAGCTTGGGAGTCGGGACACAAAACACAGATACGCAGTATTTT. Its translation: CASSLGVGTQNTDTQYF.

The chain combines TRBV7-9 with TRBJ2-5; D uncertain. The CDR3 sequence is 13 residues long. Germline CDR1 is SEHNR and CDR2 is FQNEAQ (reference sequence). V dropped 1 base and J dropped 7 bases, with 10 bases sitting between them. Here the CDR3 DNA reads TGTGCCAGCAGCTTAGGTACCTTGGCGACCCAGTACTTC. This gives the protein CASSLGTLATQYF.

The chain has TRBV27 and TRBJ1-1, with D possibly matching TRBD1 (5 bases). V was trimmed by 3 bases and J by 3 bases, leaving 8 bases between them. CDR3 size: 13 residues. Germline CDR1 is MNHEY and CDR2 is SMNVEV (reference sequence). The CDR3 sequence: CASSFGRDTEAFF. The CDR3 DNA sequence: TGTGCCAGCAGTTTCGGCAGGGACACTGAAGCTTTCTTT.

The V call is TRBV21-1, the J call TRBJ1-5. TRBV21-1 is noted as a pseudogene. CDR3 length: 16 residues. This chain's CDR3 is CASSKGGCRANQPQHF. In nucleotides, the CDR3 is TGTGCCAGCAGCAAAGGGGGGTGCAGGGCCAATCAGCCCCAGCATTTT.

This clone has just one count. This chain uses TRBV4-2 with TRBJ2-7, with TRBD2 as a possible D gene (6 bases). This CDR3 contains 16 residues. Trimming removed 0 bases from V and 2 bases from J, with 14 bases in between. Germline assignment: CDR1 LGHNA and CDR2 YNFKEQ. CDR3: CASSQERSGFTYEQYF. CDR3 DNA sequence: TGTGCCAGCAGCCAAGAACGGAGCGGGTTCACCTACGAGCAGTACTTC.

This rearrangement joins TRBV11-2 to TRBJ2-7, with a weak D call TRBD2 (5 bases). V lost 3 bases to trimming and J lost 0 bases, with 9 bases between them. CDR1 and CDR2 from the germline V gene are SGHAT and FQNNGV. This CDR3 comprises 14 residues. The CDR3, as DNA: TGTGCCAGCAGCTTTTCCGGGAACTCCTACGAGCAGTACTTC. This encodes CASSFSGNSYEQYF. The variable domain in full, with the rest retrieved from reference TRBV11-2 and TRBJ2-7, is EAGVAQSPRYKIIEKRQSVAFWCNPISGHATLYWYQQILGQGPKLLIQFQNNGVVDDSQLPKDRFSAERLKGVDSTLKIQPAKLEDSAVYLCASSFSGNSYEQYFGPGTRLTVT.

J is TRBJ2-7 and V is TRBV5-4; 10 bases line up with TRBD1. The CDR3 totals 15 residues. Trimming cost V 2 bases and J 5 bases; bases outside gene matches: 7. The V gene's germline CDR1 is SGHNT and CDR2 YYREEE (reference sequence). This CDR3 reads CASSFVGTGDDEQYF. The CDR3 bases are TGTGCCAGCAGCTTCGTCGGGACAGGGGATGACGAGCAGTACTTC.

V and J are TRBV4-1 and TRBJ1-6, with 11 bases fitting TRBD1. J gave up 9 bases and V 4 bases, and 11 bases lay outside the gene matches. Germline V gene sequence: CDR1 MGHRA, CDR2 YSYEKL. The CDR3 spans 17 residues. CDR3 DNA: TGCGCCAGCAGCCGAATAACCGGGACAGGGGGGAGTTCACCCCTCCACTTT. It specifies CASSRITGTGGSSPLHF.

This clone was seen just once. V usage is TRBV5-4 and J usage is TRBJ2-5; 7 bases match TRBD2. CDR3 size: 13 residues. Germline-derived CDR1 and CDR2 are SGHNT and YYREEE (reference sequence). J gave up 5 bases and V 3 bases, and 4 bases lay outside the gene matches. The CDR3 sequence: CASSWTSSETQYF. The DNA of the CDR3 is TGTGCCAGCAGCTGGACTAGTTCCGAGACCCAGTACTTC.

The genes are TRBV29-1 and TRBJ2-2; D not certain. Germline CDR1 reads SQVTM; CDR2 reads ANQGSEA. Trimming cost V 1 base and J 6 bases, with 6 bases left between them. The CDR3 loop spans 12 amino acids. The CDR3 nucleotides are TGCAGCGTTGAAGTCTGGCCCGGGGAGCTGTTTTTT. Translating gives CSVEVWPGELFF.

This chain uses TRBV6-1 with TRBJ1-2; D may be TRBD1 (6 bases). The V end was cut by 7 bases, the J end by 1 base, with 13 bases between. The CDR3 extends over 14 amino acids. CDR1 is MNHNS and CDR2 is SASEGT in the germline V gene. The CDR3 nucleotides are TGTGCCAGCATTGGCAGGGGATTTAACTATGGCTACACCTTC. It codes for CASIGRGFNYGYTF.

This chain uses TRBV30 with TRBJ1-4; D may be TRBD1 (5 bases). The germline V gene has CDR1 GTSNPN and CDR2 SVGIG (reference sequence). The CDR3 length is 15 residues. V lost 0 bases and J lost 3, with 11 bases in between. The CDR3 sequence is CAWSVDRQPNEKLFF. CDR3 in DNA: TGTGCCTGGAGTGTAGACCGACAGCCTAATGAAAAACTGTTTTTT.

V and J are TRBV2 and TRBJ2-5, with D possibly matching TRBD1 (6 bases). In germline, CDR1 is SNHLY, CDR2 FYNNEI. CDR3 length: 14 amino acids. V was pared by 6 bases and J by 0 bases, with 11 bases between. The CDR3 reads CASSLGQYQETQYF. In DNA, the CDR3 is TGTGCCAGCAGCCTAGGACAGTACCAAGAGACCCAGTACTTC.